The 32 T cell receptor beta chains reported below all come from one sample, sequenced in a study of shared clonotypes between healthy human individuals. Generated by immunoSEQ multiplex PCR, the TCRdb table keeps only in-frame clones and is missing some. The sample lists fewer than 650,000 clones, less than 80% occurring once. Material: PBMCs. These receptors all stem from a woman aged 35 to 49 in good health. Some clones in this sample may be carry-over from other donors' samples.

The rearrangement uses TRBV15 and TRBJ2-7; D uncertain. The V end was cut by 2 bases, the J end by 4 bases, with 12 bases between. CDR3 length: 14 residues. Germline-derived CDR1 and CDR2 are LNHNV and YYDKDF (reference sequence). The DNA of the CDR3 is TGTGCCACCAGCAGATTAAGGGTGGGGTACGAGCAGTACTTC. Protein: CATSRLRVGYEQYF.

This chain links TRBV7-2 with TRBJ2-3; 8 nucleotides line up with TRBD1. From germline, CDR1 is SGHTA and CDR2 FQGNSA. The J segment lost 5 bases and the V segment lost 4 bases, leaving 5 bases of the junction unmatched. The CDR3 contains 14 residues. CDR3 sequence (DNA): TGTGCCAGCAGCTCGACAGGGGCCCGAGATACGCAGTATTTT. Amino acid sequence: CASSSTGARDTQYF.

The chain has TRBV7-8 and TRBJ1-1, with D hard to call. The CDR3 contains 13 residues. Trimming left V 5 bases short and J 4 bases short, with 11 bases between. Germline V CDR1 and CDR2: SGHVS, FQNEAQ. The CDR3 protein is CASSPLGVTEAFF. CDR3 bases: TGTGCCAGCAGCCCCCTTGGGGTCACTGAAGCTTTCTTT.

J is TRBJ2-7 and V is TRBV5-8; D may be TRBD2 (5 bases). The CDR3 runs 15 residues. Between the trimmed V and J ends, which lost 0 bases and 3 bases, there was a span of 13 bases. Germline-derived CDR1 and CDR2 are SGHTS and YDEGEE. The CDR3 sequence: CASSLALQLGYEQYF. In DNA, the CDR3 is TGTGCCAGCAGCTTGGCCCTTCAACTAGGCTACGAGCAGTACTTC.

Turning to this clone: A read error may produce the germline difference seen at one junction end. The chain couples TRBV25-1 to TRBJ1-4, with 7 bases matching TRBD1. Germline V lookup: CDR1 MGHDK, CDR2 SYGVNS. This CDR3 spans 14 amino acids. Here the CDR3 reads CASSETGIGENLFF. CDR3 coding DNA: TGTGCCAGCAGTGAGACAGGGATCGGTGAAAACCTGTTTTTT.

The rearrangement links TRBV30 to TRBJ2-5; 7 positions agree with TRBD1. Per germline, CDR1 GTSNPN and CDR2 SVGIG (reference sequence). CDR3 length: 13 residues. The V and J ends lost 2 bases and 6 bases, in that order; junction bases with no gene match: 6. CDR3 sequence (DNA): TGTGCCTGGAGTACGACAGGGTCCAAGACCCAGTACTTC. This codes for CAWSTTGSKTQYF.

The chain recombines TRBV18 with TRBJ2-2, with 8 bases lining up with TRBD1. Per the germline V gene, CDR1 is KGHSH and CDR2 is LQKENI. V shed 9 bases, J shed 0 bases, and the junction held 12 bases outside the gene matches. The length of the CDR3 is 17 residues. The CDR3 DNA is TGTGCCAGTCCCCCCCAGGCAGGGGGCCCGAACACCGGGGAGCTGTTTTTT. Translation gives CASPPQAGGPNTGELFF.

The chain carries TRBV30 and TRBJ1-2, with D unresolved. Germline V gene data show CDR1 as GTSNPN and CDR2 as SVGIG (reference sequence). Trimming shortened V by 0 bases and J by 7 bases, and 12 bases separated the two germline ends. The CDR3 extends over 13 amino acids. The CDR3 is CAWSVNQVGGYTF. The CDR3 DNA follows: TGTGCCTGGAGTGTAAACCAGGTTGGTGGCTACACCTTC.

The V call is TRBV6-1, the J call TRBJ2-3, with 10 bases lining up with TRBD2. This CDR3 is 15 amino acids long. CDR1 and CDR2 (germline): MNHNS, SASEGT. V shed 0 bases and J 4 bases; nucleotides not matched to a gene: 1. The CDR3 DNA reads TGTGCCAGCAGTGAAGCGCTAGCGGGAGCAGATACGCAGTATTTT. Encoded protein: CASSEALAGADTQYF.

The chain couples TRBV30 to TRBJ1-2; D gene ambiguous. V lost 2 bases and J lost 8, with 12 bases in between. Per the germline V gene, CDR1 is GTSNPN and CDR2 is SVGIG (reference sequence). The CDR3 extends over 12 amino acids. Written as DNA, the CDR3 is TGTGCCTGGAGTCCGGAGGCGCGGGGCTACACCTTC. Translation: CAWSPEARGYTF. Supplemented by reference TRBV30 and TRBJ1-2, the full variable domain reads SQTIHQWPATLVQPVGSPLSLECTVEGTSNPNLYWYRQAAGRGLQLLFYSVGIGQISSEVPQNLSASRPQDRQFILSSKKLLLSDSGFYLCAWSPEARGYTFGSGTRLTVV.

This chain joins TRBV2 and TRBJ1-1; D is undetermined. V shed 4 bases and J shed 1 base, with 7 bases lying between them. CDR1 and CDR2 from the germline V gene are SNHLY and FYNNEI. This CDR3 is 13 amino acids long. CDR3 nucleotides: TGTGCCAGCAGTGTCGGTGCGAACACTGAAGCTTTCTTT. The encoded protein is CASSVGANTEAFF. The whole variable domain, remainder taken from reference TRBV2 and TRBJ1-1, is EPEVTQTPSHQVTQMGQEVILRCVPISNHLYFYWYRQILGQKVEFLVSFYNNEISEKSEIFDDQFSVERPDGSNFTLKIRSTKLEDSAMYFCASSVGANTEAFFGQGTRLTVV.

The chain carries TRBV15 and TRBJ2-2; D is possibly TRBD1 (6 bases). CDR3 length equals 18 residues. Trimming stripped 5 bases from V and 3 bases from J, with 22 bases between. Germline-derived CDR1 and CDR2 are LNHNV and YYDKDF (reference sequence). CDR3 in DNA: TGTGCCACCAGCGGTATGGACAGCATTTTAGCCCACACCGGGGAGCTGTTTTTT. Residues: CATSGMDSILAHTGELFF.

The genes are TRBV28 and TRBJ2-3; unclear D gene. CDR3 size: 12 residues. The ends were cut back, 6 bases at V and 7 bases at J, with 11 bases in the middle. Germline V gene lookup returns CDR1 MDHEN and CDR2 SYDVKM. For the CDR3, the DNA is TGTGCCAGCAGCGCCGGACGGAATACGCAGTATTTT. As protein: CASSAGRNTQYF.

The chain employs TRBV4-3 and TRBJ1-2; D is ambiguous. Trimming pared 2 bases from V and 5 bases from J, leaving 18 bases between. CDR3 size: 16 residues. Germline loops: CDR1 LGHNA, CDR2 YSLEER. CDR3 nucleotides: TGCGCCAGCAGCCAAAGCCGGACTGGACCCTTATATGGCTACACCTTC. Translation: CASSQSRTGPLYGYTF.

The chain links TRBV19 to TRBJ2-2; 9 bases map to TRBD1. Germline CDR1 is LNHDA and CDR2 is SQIVND (reference sequence). This CDR3 is built from 15 residues. After removal of 6 bases from V and 8 bases from J, the junction contained 10 bases not matched to a gene. The CDR3 region is CASRNRGQGSGELFF. DNA for the CDR3: TGTGCCAGTAGAAACAGGGGGCAGGGTTCGGGGGAGCTGTTTTTT.

The CDR3 nucleotides are TGTGCCAGCACCCCCGACGGCTCTGGAAACACCATATATTTT. This codes for CASTPDGSGNTIYF. The chain employs TRBV2 and TRBJ1-3; D uncertain. The CDR3 runs to 14 residues. Trimming took 7 bases from V and 0 from J, leaving 10 bases between them. Germline CDR1 is SNHLY and CDR2 is FYNNEI.

This clone has only a few counts. The V and J genes are TRBV7-9 and TRBJ2-7, with 7 bases that match TRBD2. V shed 5 bases, J shed 0 bases, and the junction held 4 bases outside the gene matches. CDR3 size: 14 residues. Germline assignment: CDR1 SEHNR and CDR2 FQNEAQ (reference sequence). CDR3 bases: TGTGCCAGCAGCCCTAGCGGTCGCTCCTACGAGCAGTACTTC. This codes for CASSPSGRSYEQYF.

Details on this clone: A much larger clone sits a single nucleotide away, making a read error possible. The chain carries TRBV7-6 and TRBJ1-1; D unresolved. Germline CDR1 is SGHVS and CDR2 is FNYEAQ. V dropped 5 bases and J dropped 0 bases, with 7 bases sitting between them. The CDR3 has 13 amino acids. CDR3 amino acids: CASSENMNTEAFF. The CDR3 bases are TGTGCCAGCAGCGAAAACATGAACACTGAAGCTTTCTTT.

The chain couples TRBV4-2 to TRBJ2-1; 13 bases map to TRBD2. The CDR3 loop spans 17 amino acids. Germline V gives CDR1 LGHNA, CDR2 YNFKEQ. J lost 9 bases, V lost 1 base, and 9 bases had no gene match. Written as DNA, the CDR3 is TGTGCCAGCAGCCAAGTTTCGGGGGGACTAGCGGGACGTGAGCAGTTCTTC. Translating it yields CASSQVSGGLAGREQFF.

The chain links TRBV6-6 to TRBJ1-1; D possibly corresponds to TRBD1 (5 bases). V gave up 0 bases and J gave up 5 bases, with 7 bases separating them. Germline lookup yields CDR1 MNHNY and CDR2 SVGAGI (reference sequence). The CDR3 loop spans 13 amino acids. CDR3 coding DNA: TGTGCCAGCAGTTACTCCAGGGATACTGAAGCTTTCTTT. It specifies CASSYSRDTEAFF.

With regard to this clone: Distinct nucleotide sequences in the sample also encode this CDR3. This rearrangement joins TRBV28 to TRBJ2-7; 13 positions match TRBD2. CDR1 and CDR2 (germline): MDHEN, SYDVKM. J lost 4 bases, V lost 6 bases, and 3 bases had no gene match. The CDR3 length is 14 residues. DNA for the CDR3: TGTGCCAGCAGGAGGACTAGCGGGAGTTACGAGCAGTACTTC. Translated, it gives CASRRTSGSYEQYF. Supplemented by reference TRBV28 and TRBJ2-7, the full variable domain reads DVKVTQSSRYLVKRTGEKVFLECVQDMDHENMFWYRQDPGLGLRLIYFSYDVKMKEKGDIPEGYSVSREKKERFSLILESASTNQTSMYLCASRRTSGSYEQYFGPGTRLTVT.

The chain carries TRBV6-1 and TRBJ1-1; a possible D gene is TRBD1 (5 bases). Trimming took 1 base from V and 6 from J, leaving 12 bases between them. Per germline, CDR1 MNHNS and CDR2 SASEGT. The CDR3 sequence is 14 residues long. DNA of the CDR3: TGTGCCAGCAGTGAAGTAGGGGAGAGCGCTGAAGCTTTCTTT. Amino acid sequence: CASSEVGESAEAFF.

The rearrangement uses TRBV6-5 and TRBJ1-5; no firm D call. V lost 5 bases, J lost 0 bases, and 8 bases lay in between. The CDR3 is 14 amino acids. The germline V gene has CDR1 MNHEY and CDR2 SVGAGI. The CDR3 reads CASSPGNSNQPQHF. In DNA, the CDR3 is TGTGCCAGCAGTCCGGGTAATAGCAATCAGCCCCAGCATTTT.

The chain recombines TRBV6-5 with TRBJ1-5, with a tentative D call TRBD1 (6 bases). The CDR3 spans 14 residues. Germline-derived CDR1 and CDR2 are MNHEY and SVGAGI. The V end was cut by 2 bases, the J end by 6 bases, with 11 bases between. CDR3 amino acids: CASSYRGAVQPQHF. The CDR3 region has the DNA TGTGCCAGCAGTTACAGGGGGGCGGTTCAGCCCCAGCATTTT.

In its sample, this clone was seen a few times. The chain recombines TRBV6-1 with TRBJ2-3; a weak D match, TRBD2 (5 bases). Trimming left V 5 bases short and J 7 bases short, with 16 bases between. The CDR3 has 14 residues. Germline CDR1 and CDR2: MNHNS and SASEGT. For the CDR3, the DNA is TGTGCCAGCAGTCGGGATCTGACGACTCATACGCAGTATTTT. This translates into CASSRDLTTHTQYF.

This clone was seen just once. This rearrangement joins TRBV7-3 to TRBJ2-3; 7 positions match TRBD2. The CDR3 is made up of 18 amino acids. The ends lost 5 bases at V and 1 base at J; junction bases unmatched: 15. Germline V CDR1 and CDR2: SGHTA, FQGTGA. The CDR3: CASSPPLAGALRTDTQYF. DNA of the CDR3: TGTGCCAGCAGCCCTCCATTGGCGGGAGCGCTACGCACAGATACGCAGTATTTT.

The V gene is TRBV10-3, the J gene TRBJ1-3; tentative D call: TRBD1 (6 bases). CDR3 length equals 15 residues. Germline V gene data show CDR1 as ENHRY and CDR2 as SYGVKD. The germline V and J ends were trimmed by 6 bases and 3 bases, with 15 bases remaining between them. CDR3 coding DNA: TGTGCCATCAGGGACAGTAACGATTTTGGAAACACCATATATTTT. Encoded protein: CAIRDSNDFGNTIYF.

This sequence joins TRBV7-9 and TRBJ1-1; D unclear. Germline lookup yields CDR1 SEHNR and CDR2 FQNEAQ (reference sequence). Trimming took off 1 base at V and 11 bases at J, with 14 bases between the two ends. The CDR3 sequence is 13 residues long. CDR3 sequence: CASSLVGLNEAFF. The CDR3 DNA reads as TGTGCCAGCAGCTTAGTCGGTTTGAACGAGGCTTTCTTT.

Turning to this clone: This likely reflects a read error, since a far larger clone is one base away. This same CDR3 is encoded by further DNA sequences in the sample. The J gene is TRBJ2-5, the V gene TRBV14; D not certain. This CDR3 region has 14 residues. Germline values: CDR1 SGHDN, CDR2 FVKESK. The CDR3 loop reads CASSQPALRETQYF. For the CDR3, the DNA is TGCGCCAGCAGCCAACCAGCTCTTCGTGAGACCCAGTACTTC.

The chain is built from TRBV7-8 and TRBJ1-2; tentative D call: TRBD1 (5 bases). With 5 bases removed from V and 4 bases from J, the gap between germline ends came to 11 bases. CDR3 size: 13 residues. The germline V gene has CDR1 SGHVS and CDR2 FQNEAQ. The CDR3, as DNA: TGTGCCAGCAGCGAGGGACCTTTCTATGGCTACACCTTC. Encoded protein: CASSEGPFYGYTF.

The chain links TRBV5-4 to TRBJ2-7, with D possibly matching TRBD2 (6 bases). The germline V gene encodes CDR1 SGHNT and CDR2 YYREEE (reference sequence). V was trimmed by 4 bases and J by 6 bases, leaving 17 bases between them. The CDR3 contains 14 residues. CDR3 loop: CASSNPAKTSEQYF. CDR3 nucleotides: TGTGCCAGCAGCAATCCGGCCAAGACTAGCGAGCAGTACTTC.

This rearrangement joins TRBV6-5 to TRBJ2-3; D uncertain. V lost 1 base to trimming and J lost 5 bases, with 7 bases between them. Germline loops: CDR1 MNHEY, CDR2 SVGAGI. The CDR3 totals 13 residues. Written as DNA, the CDR3 is TGTGCCAGCAGTTACTTGAAAGGAGATACGCAGTATTTT. This sequence encodes CASSYLKGDTQYF.